This TCR beta chain appears in the sequencing data of a study of blood T cell repertoires in COVID-19. Overall study context: Researchers got acute and convalescent COVID-19 samples from the United States, Italy and Spain. Sample material is recorded as cDNA or gDNA derived from T cells, B-cell-depleted T cells, or PBMCs.

This clone was observed once. Other DNA sequences in this sample translate to the same CDR3. Per the authors' pipeline: Reference gene primer amplification gave estimated nucleated cell counts. Using immunoSEQ multiplex PCR, the repertoire was profiled, and TCRdb retains in-frame clones only, with some absent. For V, J and clone size, that table is used; D and trimming come from the DNA. This sample yields over 300,000 clones, of which roughly 90% are seen a single time; 6.5% belongs to the top ten. Material: peripheral blood. This sequence was found in a man aged 18 to 29 with active or convalescent COVID-19.

CDR3 nucleotide sequence: TGTGCCAGCAGCTTATCCGGGAACACTGAAGCTTTCTTT. This encodes CASSLSGNTEAFF. The chain employs TRBV7-9 and TRBJ1-1; no definite D call. V lost 2 bases and J lost 1, with 5 bases in between. The CDR3 runs 13 residues. CDR1 SEHNR and CDR2 FQNEAQ come from the germline V gene (reference sequence).